This TCR beta chain was identified during a study of blood T cell repertoires in COVID-19. Study context: The cDNA or gDNA used as material had been derived from T cells, B-cell-depleted T cells, or PBMCs.

Authors' methods: How many nucleated cells were present was estimated from reference gene primer amplification. Clones were sequenced by immunoSEQ multiplex PCR, and TCRdb holds only the in-frame ones, with some missing. The V and J calls and clone size are taken from that table; D and trimming were inferred from the DNA. The sample has under 250,000 clones, around 92% seen once. Germline-derived CDR1 and CDR2 are SGHAT and FQNNGV. V trimming: 5 bases; J trimming: 2 bases; junction bases outside the gene matches: 12. The CDR3 is 18 residues long. Sequenced input: peripheral blood. The genes are TRBV11-2 and TRBJ2-5; 12 bases align to TRBD2. The receptor comes from a man between 25 and 39 years old with acute or convalescent COVID-19. This chain's CDR3 is CASSPYILGLAGQETQYF. CDR3 sequence (DNA): TGTGCCAGCAGCCCTTACATCCTCGGACTAGCGGGGCAAGAGACCCAGTACTTC.